These 20 T cell receptor beta chains were all obtained from the same sample, sequenced in a study of blood T cell repertoires in COVID-19. Measured with immunoSEQ multiplex PCR; TCRdb has only the in-frame clones, and not every one. The data show some 60,000 clones, more than 90% seen once. Material: peripheral blood. The receptor set was obtained from a human donor in a cohort sampled during active COVID-19.

The CDR3 loop reads CASSPTPGTGVPGNTIYF. As DNA, the CDR3 is TGTGCCAGCAGTCCTACCCCCGGGACAGGGGTACCTGGAAACACCATATATTTT. This chain links TRBV25-1 with TRBJ1-3, with 10 bases aligning to TRBD1. This CDR3 region has 18 residues. Germline CDR1 and CDR2: MGHDK and SYGVNS. J gave up 2 bases and V 5 bases, and 12 bases lay outside the gene matches.

The CDR3 sequence: CASSLAGDSNQPQHF. The DNA for the CDR3 is TGCGCCAGCAGCTTGGCCGGGGATAGCAATCAGCCCCAGCATTTT. The rearrangement uses TRBV5-1 and TRBJ1-5; D is undetermined. Trimming removed 0 bases from V and 0 bases from J, with 7 bases in between. Germline CDR1 is SGHRS and CDR2 is YFSETQ. The length of the CDR3 is 15 residues.

The chain uses TRBV7-2 and TRBJ1-4; D ambiguous. Deletions cut 5 bases from V and 0 bases from J, with 10 bases between. The CDR3 is 15 amino acids. In germline, CDR1 is SGHTA, CDR2 FQGNSA. CDR3 in DNA: TGTGCCAGCAGCCCCCAGGATGCAACTAATGAAAAACTGTTTTTT. Its translation: CASSPQDATNEKLFF.

The chain's CDR3 is CASSYFGEHEQYF. CDR3 in DNA: TGTGCCAGCAGTTACTTCGGGGAACACGAGCAGTACTTC. The chain is built from TRBV6-2 or TRBV6-3 and TRBJ2-7; weak D call: TRBD2 (5 bases). The V gene lost 1 base and the J gene lost 5 bases, with 9 bases spanning the gap. Germline CDR1 MNHEY, CDR2 SVGEGT. This CDR3 is built from 13 residues.

This clone has a single count. V usage is TRBV2 and J usage is TRBJ2-3; TRBD2 matches 8 bases. The V and J ends lost 6 bases and 3 bases, in that order; junction bases with no gene match: 11. The CDR3 is made up of 16 amino acids. The germline V gene has CDR1 SNHLY and CDR2 FYNNEI. The CDR3 sequence is CASSPPGLGGTDTQYF. CDR3 in DNA: TGTGCCAGCAGCCCACCGGGACTAGGGGGTACAGATACGCAGTATTTT.

The V call is TRBV19, the J call TRBJ2-5; 9 bases match TRBD2. This CDR3 is built from 17 residues. CDR1 is LNHDA and CDR2 is SQIVND in the germline V gene (reference sequence). V lost 5 bases to trimming and J lost 4 bases; unmatched junction nucleotides: 14. The CDR3 DNA follows: TGTGCCAGTAGTTCGGACGGCGGGGGGGTAATTGCAGAGACCCAGTACTTC. This sequence encodes CASSSDGGGVIAETQYF.

The CDR3 is CASSPGVSGNTIYF. The CDR3 DNA follows: TGTGCCAGCAGCCCAGGGGTCTCTGGAAACACCATATATTTT. The J gene is TRBJ1-3, the V gene TRBV7-6; perhaps TRBD1 as D (6 bases). The CDR3 runs to 14 residues. Per the germline V gene, CDR1 is SGHVS and CDR2 is FNYEAQ. Trimming left V 5 bases short and J 0 bases short, with 8 bases between.

The rearrangement joins TRBV15 to TRBJ2-5; D perhaps matches TRBD1 (5 bases). The ends were cut back, 0 bases at V and 5 bases at J, with 7 bases in the middle. Per germline, CDR1 LNHNV and CDR2 YYDKDF (reference sequence). The CDR3 covers 13 residues. CDR3 nucleotides: TGTGCCACCAGCAGAGACAGGGATGAGACCCAGTACTTC. Protein sequence: CATSRDRDETQYF.

This rearrangement joins TRBV5-8 to TRBJ2-3; 10 bases align to TRBD2. CDR1 is SGHTS and CDR2 is YDEGEE in the germline V gene. This CDR3 comprises 18 residues. Trimming cost V 2 bases and J 2 bases; bases outside gene matches: 11. The CDR3 bases are TGTGCCAGCAGCTTATCCCCCGGTAGCGGGGGGTTCACAGATACGCAGTATTTT. It codes for CASSLSPGSGGFTDTQYF.

This chain uses TRBV7-6 with TRBJ2-1; tentative D call: TRBD1 (6 bases). This CDR3 spans 16 amino acids. CDR1 and CDR2 from the germline V gene are SGHVS and FNYEAQ. The ends were cut back, 5 bases at V and 9 bases at J, with 23 bases in the middle. The CDR3 here is CASSPNSGAVLTEQFF. The CDR3 nucleotides read TGTGCCAGCAGCCCCAATTCAGGGGCGGTTTTAACTGAGCAGTTCTTC.

The V and J genes are TRBV27 and TRBJ2-1, with TRBD2 identical over 11 bases. J lost 8 bases, V lost 5 bases, and 5 bases had no gene match. The CDR3 is 14 amino acids. Germline CDR1 is MNHEY and CDR2 is SMNVEV (reference sequence). The CDR3 here is CASSAGLAGHEQFF. In DNA form, the CDR3 reads TGTGCCAGCAGTGCCGGACTAGCGGGTCATGAGCAGTTCTTC.

The chain joins TRBV5-1 to TRBJ1-1; D possibly corresponds to TRBD1 (5 bases). With 5 bases removed from V and 3 bases from J, the gap between germline ends came to 17 bases. CDR1 and CDR2 (germline): SGHRS, YFSETQ. The CDR3 is made up of 15 amino acids. CDR3 bases: TGCGCCAGCAGTTTGATGCCGGTAGGGGACACTGAAGCTTTCTTT. Translation gives CASSLMPVGDTEAFF.

In DNA, the CDR3 is TGTGCCATCGCGACAAGTTCTAACTATGGCTACACCTTC. This codes for CAIATSSNYGYTF. V and J are TRBV28 and TRBJ1-2; D remains ambiguous. CDR3 length equals 13 residues. Germline V lookup: CDR1 MDHEN, CDR2 SYDVKM. V was shortened by 10 bases and J by 0 bases, with 12 bases between the two germline ends.

This clone is a singleton in its sample. The rearrangement uses TRBV7-2 and TRBJ2-7, with TRBD2 matching over 8 bases. The CDR3 has 14 residues. Germline V gene lookup returns CDR1 SGHTA and CDR2 FQGNSA. J gave up 4 bases and V 2 bases, and 4 bases lay outside the gene matches. The CDR3 reads CASSLLRGAYEQYF. The CDR3 DNA is TGTGCCAGCAGCTTATTGCGGGGGGCTTACGAGCAGTACTTC. Drawing the rest from reference TRBV7-2 and TRBJ2-7, the complete variable domain is GAGVSQSPSNKVTEKGKDVELRCDPISGHTALYWYRQSLGQGLEFLIYFQGNSAPDKSGLPSDRFSAERTGGSVSTLTIQRTQQEDSAVYLCASSLLRGAYEQYFGPGTRLTVT.

V is TRBV9 and J is TRBJ2-3; 7 bases fit TRBD1. The V gene's germline CDR1 is SGDLS and CDR2 YYNGEE. The CDR3 consists of 17 residues. J lost 1 base, V lost 5 bases, and 13 bases had no gene match. This chain's CDR3 is CASSRLGQTSGTDTQYF. CDR3 DNA sequence: TGTGCCAGCAGTCGACTGGGACAGACCTCTGGCACAGATACGCAGTATTTT.

This clone has a handful of counts. The rearrangement joins TRBV4-1 to TRBJ1-4; D is unresolved. Per germline, CDR1 MGHRA and CDR2 YSYEKL. The CDR3 is made up of 15 amino acids. V lost 3 bases and J 0 bases, leaving 8 bases between the germline ends. Written as DNA, the CDR3 is TGCGCCAGCAGCCAGTCCGGTACAACTAATGAAAAACTGTTTTTT. Translation: CASSQSGTTNEKLFF.

This chain joins TRBV6-5 and TRBJ1-2; 9 positions match TRBD1. The CDR3 is 13 amino acids. The J segment lost 4 bases and the V segment lost 9 bases, leaving 6 bases of the junction unmatched. Germline CDR1 MNHEY, CDR2 SVGAGI. This CDR3 reads CASGEDRGYGYTF. The DNA for the CDR3 is TGTGCCAGTGGAGAGGACAGGGGCTATGGCTACACCTTC.

The chain links TRBV29-1 to TRBJ1-4; possible D gene TRBD1, 6 bases. Germline CDR1 and CDR2: SQVTM and ANQGSEA. The CDR3 runs 13 residues. Deletions cut 6 bases from V and 2 bases from J, with 10 bases between. The CDR3 reads CSVGGRTNEKLFF. As DNA, the CDR3 is TGCAGCGTGGGGGGGCGGACTAATGAAAAACTGTTTTTT.

The chain couples TRBV3-1 (or the pseudogene TRBV3-2) to TRBJ1-1; no clear D gene. The CDR3 is 16 amino acids. Trimming stripped 1 base from V and 0 bases from J, with 12 bases between. Germline values: CDR1 LGHDT, CDR2 YNNKEL (reference sequence). The CDR3 coding sequence is TGTGCCAGCAGCCAAGGTTCCGGGTGGTTGAACACTGAAGCTTTCTTT. Translated: CASSQGSGWLNTEAFF.

The chain has TRBV7-2 and TRBJ1-1; D unclear. Per the germline V gene, CDR1 is SGHTA and CDR2 is FQGNSA. The length of the CDR3 is 13 residues. Deletions cut 5 bases from V and 3 bases from J, with 10 bases between. CDR3 protein: CASSPREYTEAFF. In nucleotides, the CDR3 is TGTGCCAGCAGCCCGAGGGAGTACACTGAAGCTTTCTTT.